The 21 T cell receptor beta chains below were found in one sample sequenced in a study of blood T cell repertoires in COVID-19. Sequencing was performed with immunoSEQ multiplex PCR; in TCRdb, only in-frame clones are kept and a portion is missing. This table holds roughly 70,000 clones, approximately 83% found once. The specimen sequenced was peripheral blood. These receptors were collected from an older woman with acute or convalescent COVID-19.

This clone has a single count. V usage is TRBV29-1 and J usage is TRBJ1-1; D is ambiguous. Looked up from germline, CDR1 is SQVTM and CDR2 is ANQGSEA. CDR3 length: 11 residues. V dropped 4 bases and J dropped 4 bases, with 7 bases sitting between them. CDR3: CSVAPTTEAFF. The CDR3 nucleotides are TGCAGCGTTGCACCTACCACTGAAGCTTTCTTT.

CDR3 DNA: TGTGCCAGCAGCTGGACTAGCGGGGGCTACGAGCAGTACTTC. This sequence encodes CASSWTSGGYEQYF. The rearrangement joins TRBV7-2 to TRBJ2-7; 13 nucleotides match TRBD2. J lost 3 bases, V lost 4 bases, and 0 bases had no gene match. The CDR3 is 14 amino acids. In germline, CDR1 is SGHTA, CDR2 FQGNSA.

This chain uses TRBV7-3 with TRBJ1-1, with D possibly TRBD1 on 6 matching bases. CDR3 length: 13 residues. Between the trimmed V and J ends, which lost 5 bases and 4 bases, there was a span of 11 bases. CDR1 and CDR2 from the germline V gene are SGHTA and FQGTGA. The CDR3 sequence: CASSPIGGTEAFF. Written as DNA, the CDR3 is TGTGCCAGCAGCCCCATAGGGGGCACTGAAGCTTTCTTT. The full variable domain, rest sourced from reference TRBV7-3 and TRBJ1-1, is GAGVSQTPSNKVTEKGKYVELRCDPISGHTALYWYRQSLGQGPEFLIYFQGTGAADDSGLPNDRFFAVRPEGSVSTLKIQRTERGDSAVYLCASSPIGGTEAFFGQGTRLTVV.

The CDR3 protein is CATNTGLANEKLFF. CDR3 nucleotides: TGTGCCACCAACACAGGGTTGGCTAATGAAAAACTGTTTTTT. The genes are TRBV15 and TRBJ1-4; D might be TRBD1 (6 bases). The CDR3 is made up of 14 amino acids. V lost 7 bases and J lost 3, with 12 bases in between. The germline CDR1 and CDR2 sequences are LNHNV and YYDKDF (reference sequence).

This clone was observed a few times. The chain links TRBV5-4 to TRBJ1-6; 8 bases are a match to TRBD1. Unmatched junction bases numbered 8, after V lost 0 bases and J lost 9 bases. Germline V gene data show CDR1 as SGHNT and CDR2 as YYREEE (reference sequence). The CDR3 runs to 16 residues. In DNA, the CDR3 is TGTGCCAGCAGCTTGGTTACGGGACAGGTCGCTTCACCCCTCCACTTT. This gives the protein CASSLVTGQVASPLHF.

The J gene is TRBJ1-1, the V gene TRBV11-2; 7 bases are a match to TRBD1. Germline CDR1 SGHAT, CDR2 FQNNGV. V lost 5 bases and J lost 0; bases outside the gene matches: 3. CDR3 length equals 14 residues. CDR3 loop: CASSLQGLNTEAFF. The CDR3 DNA reads as TGTGCCAGCAGCCTACAGGGGTTGAACACTGAAGCTTTCTTT.

This clone was observed once. The rearrangement uses TRBV11-2 and TRBJ1-1; D is unclear. The CDR3 is 13 residues long. CDR1 SGHAT and CDR2 FQNNGV come from the germline V gene. Trimming removed 4 bases at V and 0 bases at J, with 6 bases between. In DNA form, the CDR3 reads TGTGCCAGCAGCTCCTTAATGAACACTGAAGCTTTCTTT. Amino acid sequence: CASSSLMNTEAFF. The whole variable domain, remainder taken from reference TRBV11-2 and TRBJ1-1, is EAGVAQSPRYKIIEKRQSVAFWCNPISGHATLYWYQQILGQGPKLLIQFQNNGVVDDSQLPKDRFSAERLKGVDSTLKIQPAKLEDSAVYLCASSSLMNTEAFFGQGTRLTVV.

V usage is TRBV5-6 and J usage is TRBJ2-5; 10 nucleotides align to TRBD2. The CDR3 runs 15 residues. J was trimmed by 0 bases and V by 4 bases; bases with no gene match: 3. Germline V lookup: CDR1 SGHDT, CDR2 YYEEEE. Here the CDR3 DNA reads TGTGCCAGCAGCCTAGCGGGGGCCTACCAAGAGACCCAGTACTTC. It encodes CASSLAGAYQETQYF.

The rearrangement joins TRBV10-3 to TRBJ2-3; maybe TRBD2 (6 bases). Trimming took off 6 bases at V and 3 bases at J, with 10 bases between the two ends. In germline, CDR1 is ENHRY, CDR2 SYGVKD. The CDR3 has 13 amino acids. The CDR3 spells CAISGDLTDTQYF. The CDR3, as DNA: TGTGCCATCAGCGGGGACTTAACAGATACGCAGTATTTT.

Note on this clone: Other DNA sequences in the sample encode the same CDR3. This chain connects TRBV5-1 to TRBJ2-3; 13 nucleotides agree with TRBD2. CDR1 and CDR2 (germline): SGHRS, YFSETQ. The V gene end was trimmed by 3 bases and the J gene end by 3 bases; junction bases not matched to a gene: 13. CDR3 size: 19 residues. The CDR3 DNA reads as TGCGCCAGCAGCTCCGGACTAGCGGGGGCCCCAGGGGGGACAGATACGCAGTATTTT. As protein: CASSSGLAGAPGGTDTQYF.

This clone was seen a single time. CDR3 nucleotide sequence: TGTGCCTGGACTCTTGCGGTCTATTCAGATACGCAGTATTTT. It specifies CAWTLAVYSDTQYF. This chain connects TRBV30 to TRBJ2-3; D is ambiguous. V lost 4 bases and J 4 bases, leaving 15 bases between the germline ends. Germline-derived CDR1 and CDR2 are GTSNPN and SVGIG (reference sequence). The CDR3 length is 14 residues.

This chain uses TRBV11-2 with TRBJ1-6; D is perhaps TRBD1 (5 bases). Germline assignment: CDR1 SGHAT and CDR2 FQNNGV. Trimming took off 5 bases at V and 12 bases at J, with 20 bases between the two ends. The CDR3 runs 15 residues. The CDR3 protein is CASSPVGGNGLPLHF. The CDR3 coding sequence is TGTGCCAGCAGCCCCGTGGGGGGTAATGGCCTACCCCTCCACTTT.

V and J are TRBV4-1 and TRBJ2-7; 7 bases fit TRBD1. V shed 4 bases, J shed 0 bases, and the junction held 6 bases outside the gene matches. CDR1 and CDR2 from the germline V gene are MGHRA and YSYEKL. The CDR3 has 15 residues. The CDR3 DNA reads as TGCGCCAGCAGCCTGGTTTGGGACAGCTCCTACGAGCAGTACTTC. Encoded protein: CASSLVWDSSYEQYF.

The chain carries TRBV5-1 and TRBJ1-2; TRBD1 matches 7 bases. Germline-derived CDR1 and CDR2 are SGHRS and YFSETQ. The CDR3 is made up of 15 amino acids. The J segment lost 4 bases and the V segment lost 4 bases, leaving 10 bases of the junction unmatched. CDR3 sequence: CASSVDRDASYGYTF. For the CDR3, the DNA is TGCGCCAGCAGCGTTGACAGGGACGCTAGCTATGGCTACACCTTC. Complete variable domain (other parts from reference TRBV5-1 and TRBJ1-2): KAGVTQTPRYLIKTRGQQVTLSCSPISGHRSVSWYQQTPGQGLQFLFEYFSETQRNKGNFPGRFSGRQFSNSRSEMNVSTLELGDSALYLCASSVDRDASYGYTFGSGTRLTVV.

CDR3 region: CASSPGGGRGSPLHF. CDR3 coding DNA: TGTGCCAGCTCACCAGGCGGGGGGCGAGGTTCACCCCTCCACTTT. This sequence joins TRBV18 and TRBJ1-6, with TRBD1 as a possible D gene (6 bases). Per the germline V gene, CDR1 is KGHSH and CDR2 is LQKENI. CDR3 size: 15 residues. V gave up 2 bases and J gave up 9 bases, with 14 bases separating them.

V gene TRBV18 combines with J gene TRBJ1-2, with 7 bases matching TRBD1. From germline, CDR1 is KGHSH and CDR2 LQKENI. The CDR3 sequence is 15 residues long. The V and J ends lost 4 bases and 4 bases, in that order; junction bases with no gene match: 9. CDR3 region: CASSRAGGQSYGYTF. Written as DNA, the CDR3 is TGTGCCAGCTCACGGGCAGGGGGGCAGAGCTATGGCTACACCTTC.

CDR3 DNA: TGTGCCAGCAGCGTAGCAGGGGGCAGGTCAGATACGCAGTATTTT. Translation: CASSVAGGRSDTQYF. The chain uses TRBV9 and TRBJ2-3, with 8 nucleotides matching TRBD1. The V and J ends lost 0 bases and 4 bases, in that order; junction bases with no gene match: 4. The CDR3 is made up of 15 amino acids. Germline loops: CDR1 SGDLS, CDR2 YYNGEE.

Worth noting for this clone: The same CDR3 can be traced to other DNA sequences in this sample. This CDR3 is CASSEARYNSPLHF. DNA of the CDR3: TGTGCCAGCAGTGAGGCCCGATATAATTCACCCCTCCACTTT. The chain is built from TRBV2 and TRBJ1-6; D gene ambiguous. V was cut by 3 bases and J by 4 bases, with 7 bases left in between. Germline V gene sequence: CDR1 SNHLY, CDR2 FYNNEI. The CDR3 spans 14 residues.

The genes are TRBV27 and TRBJ2-1; TRBD1 agrees at 9 bases. V trimming: 3 bases; J trimming: 4 bases; junction bases outside the gene matches: 7. Germline V gives CDR1 MNHEY, CDR2 SMNVEV (reference sequence). This CDR3 contains 16 residues. The chain's CDR3 is CASSFVGGQGYNEQFF. The CDR3 DNA reads TGTGCCAGCAGTTTCGTGGGGGGACAGGGATACAATGAGCAGTTCTTC.

The rearrangement joins TRBV5-1 to TRBJ1-1, with D uncertain. V shed 3 bases and J shed 7 bases, with 7 bases lying between them. This CDR3 spans 11 amino acids. Germline CDR1 is SGHRS and CDR2 is YFSETQ. The CDR3 reads CASSWGDEAFF. The CDR3 nucleotides are TGCGCCAGCAGCTGGGGAGATGAAGCTTTCTTT.

The rearrangement links TRBV19 to TRBJ1-2, with D unclear. This CDR3 has 16 amino acids. Germline CDR1 and CDR2: LNHDA and SQIVND (reference sequence). V was trimmed by 5 bases and J by 4 bases, leaving 20 bases between them. CDR3 coding DNA: TGTGCCAGTAGTGTGTACTCAGCGGACGGCTCCTATGGCTACACCTTC. It specifies CASSVYSADGSYGYTF.